This T cell receptor (beta chain) was captured by sequencing in a study of cytomegalovirus exposure and HLA in healthy donors. Study context: Clustering assigned 70% to 85% of the roughly 430 genotyped donors to the Caucasian-associated ancestry cluster. Study-wide points: Researchers reported in a later analysis that a missense DCLRE1C variant was tied to TCR beta V- and J-gene trimming. Most observed TCR sequences were rare, whereas some public TCRs were detected in many donors.

In the case of this clone: Its antigen is unknown.

PCR primers comprised 60 Vbeta and 13 Jbeta primers. Some clones are missing from TCRdb's copy, which holds only in-frame ones; the method was immunoSEQ multiplex PCR. The sample has roughly 60,000 clones; about two thirds are singletons. The CDR3 is 13 residues long. V lost 5 bases, J lost 7 bases, and 14 bases lay in between. Germline CDR1 SGHTA, CDR2 FQGNSA. The gene calls are TRBV7-2 and TRBJ2-5; a possible D gene is TRBD2 (7 bases). The TCR sequence derives from an older woman in good health and CMV-seropositive. The source material was PBMCs. CDR3 nucleotides: TGTGCCAGCAGCCGGGGGGCCGCGGGGACCCAGTACTTC. This translates into CASSRGAAGTQYF.